The 8 T cell receptor beta chains in this list originate from one sample, sequenced in a study of blood T cell repertoires in COVID-19. Here immunoSEQ multiplex PCR was the method, and the copy in TCRdb shows in-frame clones only, minus some. The sample includes 200,000 to 300,000 clones, 65% to 85% of them seen just once. Sequenced material: peripheral blood. These receptors were collected from a human donor in a cohort sampled during active COVID-19.

The rearrangement joins TRBV4-1 to TRBJ1-3; TRBD1 is a possible D gene (6 bases). The germline V gene has CDR1 MGHRA and CDR2 YSYEKL. Deletions cut 4 bases from V and 0 bases from J, with 13 bases between. There are 16 residues in the CDR3. CDR3 sequence reads: CASSLLDSPSGNTIYF. CDR3 nucleotides: TGCGCCAGCAGCCTTTTGGACAGTCCCTCTGGAAACACCATATATTTT.

The chain uses TRBV6-6 and TRBJ1-5, with 7 bases fitting TRBD1. CDR1 and CDR2 (germline): MNHNY, SVGAGI (reference sequence). With 6 bases clipped from V and 0 bases from J, the junction kept 5 bases outside the gene matches. The CDR3 loop spans 15 amino acids. The CDR3 protein is CASSQGQYSNQPQHF. Here the CDR3 DNA reads TGTGCCAGCAGCCAGGGACAGTATAGCAATCAGCCCCAGCATTTT.

The chain has TRBV28 and TRBJ2-5, with 12 bases aligning to TRBD1. The CDR3 extends over 15 amino acids. CDR1 is MDHEN, CDR2 SYDVKM, per germline. Trimming removed 6 bases from V and 4 bases from J; junction bases left unmatched: 6. The CDR3 is CASRGQGAFIETQYF. CDR3 nucleotide sequence: TGTGCCAGCAGGGGACAGGGGGCTTTCATAGAGACCCAGTACTTC. Filled out from reference TRBV28 and TRBJ2-5, the complete variable domain reads DVKVTQSSRYLVKRTGEKVFLECVQDMDHENMFWYRQDPGLGLRLIYFSYDVKMKEKGDIPEGYSVSREKKERFSLILESASTNQTSMYLCASRGQGAFIETQYFGPGTRLLVL.

The V and J genes are TRBV7-6 and TRBJ2-7, with 11 bases fitting TRBD2. This CDR3 has 15 residues. In germline, CDR1 is SGHVS, CDR2 FNYEAQ. J was trimmed by 4 bases and V by 5 bases; bases with no gene match: 7. CDR3 DNA sequence: TGTGCCAGCAGCCAGTATGGGACTAGCGGATACGAGCAGTACTTC. Translated, it gives CASSQYGTSGYEQYF.

The V and J genes are TRBV5-1 and TRBJ2-1; 11 bases are a match to TRBD2. V lost 0 bases and J lost 8; bases outside the gene matches: 7. The CDR3 totals 16 residues. Germline CDR1 is SGHRS and CDR2 is YFSETQ. The CDR3 loop is CASSLVAGGRIDEQFF. The CDR3 DNA is TGCGCCAGCAGCTTGGTAGCGGGAGGGCGTATTGATGAGCAGTTCTTC.

The J gene is TRBJ2-1, the V gene TRBV15; 9 nucleotides match TRBD2. The CDR3 has 21 residues. Germline-derived CDR1 and CDR2 are LNHNV and YYDKDF (reference sequence). The junction had 20 bases not matched to a gene; V was cut back by 5 bases and J by 0 bases. CDR3 coding DNA: TGTGCCACCAGCGGGGGTTTTGATCGGGCGGGAGGGCCCGGCTCCTACAATGAGCAGTTCTTC. It codes for CATSGGFDRAGGPGSYNEQFF.

The chain links TRBV6-5 to TRBJ2-3; D uncertain. CDR1 is MNHEY, CDR2 SVGAGI, per germline. This CDR3 is 15 amino acids long. V was shortened by 0 bases and J by 5 bases, with 12 bases between the two germline ends. The CDR3 sequence is CASSYSNPQLDTQYF. The CDR3 nucleotides are TGTGCCAGCAGTTACTCGAATCCCCAGTTAGATACGCAGTATTTT.

V gene TRBV5-5 combines with J gene TRBJ1-4; the match to TRBD1 covers 7 bases. J was trimmed by 2 bases and V by 4 bases; bases with no gene match: 8. In germline, CDR1 is SGHKS, CDR2 YYEKEE (reference sequence). This CDR3 region has 16 residues. The CDR3 nucleotides are TGTGCCAGCAGCCTGCCGACAGGGCTGACTAATGAAAAACTGTTTTTT. Translation: CASSLPTGLTNEKLFF. Looking up the rest from reference TRBV5-5 and TRBJ1-4 gives the full variable domain: DAGVTQSPTHLIKTRGQQVTLRCSPISGHKSVSWYQQVLGQGPQFIFQYYEKEERGRGNFPDRFSARQFPNYSSELNVNALLLGDSALYLCASSLPTGLTNEKLFFGSGTQLSVL.